This T cell receptor (beta chain) was captured in a study of shared T cell receptors in the human thymus. The assay was immunoSEQ multiplex PCR, and TCRdb's table has in-frame clones only and misses some. The sample carries 500,000 to 850,000 clones, about 89% recorded once. This same sample was also part of a study on human thymus T cells.

Sequenced sample: thymocytes. This sequence was found in a boy younger than two with a congenital heart defect.

In DNA, the CDR3 is TGTGCCAGCAGCTACACGGGACAGGGCGATCAGTTCTTC. Translating gives CASSYTGQGDQFF. The rearrangement joins TRBV5-6 to TRBJ2-1, with 9 bases matching TRBD1. Germline V gene sequence: CDR1 SGHDT, CDR2 YYEEEE. Trimming removed 3 bases from V and 13 bases from J; junction bases left unmatched: 8. The CDR3 covers 13 residues.